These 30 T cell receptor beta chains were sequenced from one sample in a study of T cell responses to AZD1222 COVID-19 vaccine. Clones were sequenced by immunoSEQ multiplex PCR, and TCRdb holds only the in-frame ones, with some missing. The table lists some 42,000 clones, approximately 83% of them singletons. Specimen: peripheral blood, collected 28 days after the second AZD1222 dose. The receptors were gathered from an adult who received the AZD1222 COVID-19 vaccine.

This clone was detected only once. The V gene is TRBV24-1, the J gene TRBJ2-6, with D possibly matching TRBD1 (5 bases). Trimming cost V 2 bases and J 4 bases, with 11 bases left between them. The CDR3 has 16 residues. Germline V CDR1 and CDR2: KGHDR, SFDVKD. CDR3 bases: TGTGCCACCAGTGATTCGCAGGGATCCGGGGCCAACGTCCTGACTTTC. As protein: CATSDSQGSGANVLTF.

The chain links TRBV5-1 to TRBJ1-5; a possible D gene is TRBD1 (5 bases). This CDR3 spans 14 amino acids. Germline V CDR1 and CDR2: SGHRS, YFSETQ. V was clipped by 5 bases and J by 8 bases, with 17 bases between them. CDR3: CASRTSPGSEPQHF. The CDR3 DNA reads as TGCGCCAGCAGAACGAGCCCAGGGTCAGAGCCCCAGCATTTT.

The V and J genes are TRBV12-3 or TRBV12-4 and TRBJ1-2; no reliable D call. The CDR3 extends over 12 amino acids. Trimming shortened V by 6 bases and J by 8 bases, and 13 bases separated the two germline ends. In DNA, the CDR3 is TGTGCCAGCAGCCGATATCGGGTAGGCTACACCTTC. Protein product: CASSRYRVGYTF.

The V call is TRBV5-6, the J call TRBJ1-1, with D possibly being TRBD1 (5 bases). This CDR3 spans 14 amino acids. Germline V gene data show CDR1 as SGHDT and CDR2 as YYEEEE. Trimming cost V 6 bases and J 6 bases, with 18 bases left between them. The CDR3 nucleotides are TGTGCCAGCATGACAGTTCGGAGTGGCGCTGAAGCTTTCTTT. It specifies CASMTVRSGAEAFF.

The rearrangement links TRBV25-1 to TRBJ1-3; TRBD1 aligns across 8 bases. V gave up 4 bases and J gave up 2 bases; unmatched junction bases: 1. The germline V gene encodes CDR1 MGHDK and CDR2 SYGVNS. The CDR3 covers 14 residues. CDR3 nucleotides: TGTGCCAGCAGTGGGACAGGGCCTGGAAACACCATATATTTT. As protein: CASSGTGPGNTIYF. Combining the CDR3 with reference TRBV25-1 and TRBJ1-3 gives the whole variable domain EADIYQTPRYLVIGTGKKITLECSQTMGHDKMYWYQQDPGMELHLIHYSYGVNSTEKGDLSSESTVSRIRTEHFPLTLESARPSHTSQYLCASSGTGPGNTIYFGEGSWLTVV.

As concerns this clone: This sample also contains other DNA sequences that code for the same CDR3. The CDR3 protein is CASSIGQGSSYEQYF. The CDR3 region has the DNA TGTGCCAGTAGTATTGGACAGGGATCCTCCTACGAGCAGTACTTC. The rearrangement joins TRBV19 to TRBJ2-7, with 8 bases that match TRBD1. J gave up 0 bases and V 3 bases, and 4 bases lay outside the gene matches. This CDR3 is 15 amino acids long. Germline V lookup: CDR1 LNHDA, CDR2 SQIVND (reference sequence).

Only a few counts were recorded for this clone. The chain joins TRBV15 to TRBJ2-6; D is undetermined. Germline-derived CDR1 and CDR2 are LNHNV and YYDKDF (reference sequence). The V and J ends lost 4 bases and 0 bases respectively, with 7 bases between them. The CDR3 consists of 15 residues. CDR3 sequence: CATSTHGSGANVLTF. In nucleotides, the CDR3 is TGTGCCACCAGCACCCATGGCTCTGGGGCCAACGTCCTGACTTTC.

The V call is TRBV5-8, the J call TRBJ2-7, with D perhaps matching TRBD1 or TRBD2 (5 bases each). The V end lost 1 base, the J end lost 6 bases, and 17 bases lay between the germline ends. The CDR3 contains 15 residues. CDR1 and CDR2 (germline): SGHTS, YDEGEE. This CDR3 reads CASSLRQGVTSEQYF. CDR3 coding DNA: TGTGCCAGCAGCTTGCGGCAGGGAGTTACGTCCGAGCAGTACTTC.

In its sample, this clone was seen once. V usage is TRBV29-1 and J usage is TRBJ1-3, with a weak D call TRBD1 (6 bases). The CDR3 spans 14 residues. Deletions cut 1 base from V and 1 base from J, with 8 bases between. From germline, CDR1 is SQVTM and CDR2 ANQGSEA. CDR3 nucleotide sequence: TGCAGCGTTGAAGGAGGGGGATCTGGAAACACCATATATTTT. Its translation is CSVEGGGSGNTIYF.

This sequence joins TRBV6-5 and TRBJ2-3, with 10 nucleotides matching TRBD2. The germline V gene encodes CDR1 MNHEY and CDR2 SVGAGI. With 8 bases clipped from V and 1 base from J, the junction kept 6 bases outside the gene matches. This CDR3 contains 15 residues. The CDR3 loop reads CASAKGLAGTDTQYF. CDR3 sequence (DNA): TGTGCCAGCGCCAAAGGACTAGCGGGCACAGATACGCAGTATTTT.

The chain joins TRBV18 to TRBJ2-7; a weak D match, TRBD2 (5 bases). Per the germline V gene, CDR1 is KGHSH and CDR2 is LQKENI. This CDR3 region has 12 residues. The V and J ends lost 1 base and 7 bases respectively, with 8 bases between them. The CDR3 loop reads CASSPLTGEQYF. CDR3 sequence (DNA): TGTGCCAGCTCACCACTTACGGGAGAGCAGTACTTC.

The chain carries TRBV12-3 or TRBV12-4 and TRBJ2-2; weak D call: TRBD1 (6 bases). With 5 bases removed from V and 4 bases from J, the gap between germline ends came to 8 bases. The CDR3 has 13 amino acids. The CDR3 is CASSDRSTGELFF. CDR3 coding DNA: TGTGCCAGCAGTGACAGGAGCACCGGGGAGCTGTTTTTT.

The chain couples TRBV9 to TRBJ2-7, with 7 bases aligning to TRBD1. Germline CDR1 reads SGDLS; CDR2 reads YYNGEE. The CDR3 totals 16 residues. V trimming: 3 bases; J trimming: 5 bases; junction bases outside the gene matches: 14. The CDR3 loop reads CASSGTGSGGLNEQYF. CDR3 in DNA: TGTGCCAGCAGCGGGACAGGATCAGGGGGATTAAACGAGCAGTACTTC.

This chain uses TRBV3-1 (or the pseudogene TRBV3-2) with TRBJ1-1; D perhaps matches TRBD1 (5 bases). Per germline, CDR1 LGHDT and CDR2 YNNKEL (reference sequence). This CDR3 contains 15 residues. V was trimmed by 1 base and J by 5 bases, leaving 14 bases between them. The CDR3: CASSQGAGTGTEAFF. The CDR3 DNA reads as TGTGCCAGCAGCCAAGGGGCGGGGACGGGAACTGAAGCTTTCTTT.

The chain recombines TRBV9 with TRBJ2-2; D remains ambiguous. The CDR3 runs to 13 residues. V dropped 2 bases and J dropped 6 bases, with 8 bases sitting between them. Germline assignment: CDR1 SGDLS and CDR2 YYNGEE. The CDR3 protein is CASSVGWAGELFF. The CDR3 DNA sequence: TGTGCCAGCAGCGTGGGGTGGGCCGGGGAGCTGTTTTTT.

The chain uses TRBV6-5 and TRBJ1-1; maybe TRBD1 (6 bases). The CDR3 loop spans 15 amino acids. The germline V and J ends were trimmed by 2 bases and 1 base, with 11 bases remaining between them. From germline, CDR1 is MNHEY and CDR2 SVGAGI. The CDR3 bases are TGTGCCAGCAGTTACCGGACAGAGCCGAACACTGAAGCTTTCTTT. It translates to CASSYRTEPNTEAFF.

CDR3 nucleotides: TGTGCCAGCAGCCCCCGGGACACAGGGGTTTCGGAGACCCAGTACTTC. This translates into CASSPRDTGVSETQYF. The chain recombines TRBV7-6 with TRBJ2-5; 7 bases are a match to TRBD1. Per the germline V gene, CDR1 is SGHVS and CDR2 is FNYEAQ. V dropped 5 bases and J dropped 5; count of bases not matched to a gene: 14. This CDR3 is 16 amino acids long.

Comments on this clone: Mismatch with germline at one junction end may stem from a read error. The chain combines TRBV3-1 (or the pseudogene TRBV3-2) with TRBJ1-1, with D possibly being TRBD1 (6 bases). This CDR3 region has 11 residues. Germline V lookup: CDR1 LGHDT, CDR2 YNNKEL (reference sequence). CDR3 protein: CASSQRGGVVF. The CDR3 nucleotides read TGTGCCAGCAGCCAACGAGGGGGGGTCGTCTTT.

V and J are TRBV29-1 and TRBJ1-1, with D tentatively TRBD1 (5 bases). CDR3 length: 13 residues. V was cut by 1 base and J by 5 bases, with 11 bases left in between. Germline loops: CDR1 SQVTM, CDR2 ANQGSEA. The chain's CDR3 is CSVEVRGDTEAFF. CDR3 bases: TGCAGCGTTGAAGTGCGGGGGGATACTGAAGCTTTCTTT.

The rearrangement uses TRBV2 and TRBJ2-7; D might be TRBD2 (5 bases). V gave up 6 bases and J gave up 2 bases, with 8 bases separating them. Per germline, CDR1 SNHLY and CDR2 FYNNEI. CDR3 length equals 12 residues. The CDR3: CASRGDTYEQYF. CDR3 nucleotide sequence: TGTGCCAGCAGGGGAGACACCTACGAGCAGTACTTC.

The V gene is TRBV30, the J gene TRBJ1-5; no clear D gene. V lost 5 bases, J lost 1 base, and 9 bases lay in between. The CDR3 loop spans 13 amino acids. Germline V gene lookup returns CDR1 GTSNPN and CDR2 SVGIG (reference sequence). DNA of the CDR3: TGTGCCTGGCGACCCGACAGCAATCAGCCCCAGCATTTT. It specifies CAWRPDSNQPQHF.

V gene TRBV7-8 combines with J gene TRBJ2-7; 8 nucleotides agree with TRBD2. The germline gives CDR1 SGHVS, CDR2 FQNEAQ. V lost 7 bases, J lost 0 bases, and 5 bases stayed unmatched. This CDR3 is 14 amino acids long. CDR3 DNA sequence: TGTGCCAGCAAACTAGCGGAAAGCTCCTACGAGCAGTACTTC. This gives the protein CASKLAESSYEQYF.

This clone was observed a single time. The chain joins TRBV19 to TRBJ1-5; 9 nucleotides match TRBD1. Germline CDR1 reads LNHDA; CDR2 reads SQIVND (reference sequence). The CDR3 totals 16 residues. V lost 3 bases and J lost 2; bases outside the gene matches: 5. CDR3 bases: TGTGCCAGTAGTATCCGGACAGGGGAAGGCAATCAGCCCCAGCATTTT. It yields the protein CASSIRTGEGNQPQHF.

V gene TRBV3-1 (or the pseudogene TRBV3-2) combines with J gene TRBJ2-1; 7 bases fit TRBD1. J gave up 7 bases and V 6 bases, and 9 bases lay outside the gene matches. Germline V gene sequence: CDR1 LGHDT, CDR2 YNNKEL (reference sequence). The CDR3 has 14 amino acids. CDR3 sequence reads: CASSRQDRPNEQFF. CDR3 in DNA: TGTGCCAGCAGTCGGCAGGACAGGCCGAATGAGCAGTTCTTC.

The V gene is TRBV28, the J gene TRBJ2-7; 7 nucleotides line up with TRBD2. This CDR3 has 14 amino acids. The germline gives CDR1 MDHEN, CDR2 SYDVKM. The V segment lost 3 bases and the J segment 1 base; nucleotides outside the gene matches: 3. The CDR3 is CASSLRETSYEQYF. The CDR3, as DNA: TGTGCCAGCAGTTTGCGGGAGACTTCCTACGAGCAGTACTTC. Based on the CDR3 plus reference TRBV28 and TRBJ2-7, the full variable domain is DVKVTQSSRYLVKRTGEKVFLECVQDMDHENMFWYRQDPGLGLRLIYFSYDVKMKEKGDIPEGYSVSREKKERFSLILESASTNQTSMYLCASSLRETSYEQYFGPGTRLTVT.

CDR3 DNA sequence: TGTGCCAGCACCCTTAATACCGGGCAGACCTATAATTCACCCCTCCACTTT. Amino acids: CASTLNTGQTYNSPLHF. This chain links TRBV13 with TRBJ1-6; no reliable D call. Germline-derived CDR1 and CDR2 are PRHDT and FYEKMQ (reference sequence). The CDR3 runs 17 residues. Trimming stripped 7 bases from V and 2 bases from J, with 18 bases between.

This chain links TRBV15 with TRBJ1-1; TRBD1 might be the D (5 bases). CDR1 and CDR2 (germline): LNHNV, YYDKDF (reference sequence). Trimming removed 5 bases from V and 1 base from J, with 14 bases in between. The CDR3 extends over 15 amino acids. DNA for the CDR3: TGTGCCACCAGCGTCCCTCAGGGAAGGAACACTGAAGCTTTCTTT. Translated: CATSVPQGRNTEAFF. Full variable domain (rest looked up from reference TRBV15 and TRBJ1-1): DAMVIQNPRYQVTQFGKPVTLSCSQTLNHNVMYWYQQKSSQAPKLLFHYYDKDFNNEADTPDNFQSRRPNTSFCFLDIRSPGLGDTAMYLCATSVPQGRNTEAFFGQGTRLTVV.

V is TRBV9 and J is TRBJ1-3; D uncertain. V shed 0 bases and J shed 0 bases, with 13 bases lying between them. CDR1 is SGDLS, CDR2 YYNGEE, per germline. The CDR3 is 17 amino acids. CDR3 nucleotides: TGTGCCAGCAGCGTAGCTCTCGGCACCTCCTCTGGAAACACCATATATTTT. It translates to CASSVALGTSSGNTIYF.

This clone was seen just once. CDR3 sequence: CASSPLGGRGYTF. The CDR3 DNA is TGTGCCAGCTCACCATTGGGGGGACGTGGCTACACCTTC. The chain couples TRBV18 to TRBJ1-2, with D possibly TRBD1 on 5 matching bases. Trimming took off 2 bases at V and 7 bases at J, with 11 bases between the two ends. The CDR3 length is 13 residues. Germline V gene lookup returns CDR1 KGHSH and CDR2 LQKENI.

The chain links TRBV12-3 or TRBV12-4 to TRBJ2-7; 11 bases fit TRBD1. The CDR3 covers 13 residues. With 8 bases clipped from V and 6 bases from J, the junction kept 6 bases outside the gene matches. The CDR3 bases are TGTGCCAGCCTTCCGGGGACAGGGGGCGAGCAGTACTTC. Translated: CASLPGTGGEQYF.